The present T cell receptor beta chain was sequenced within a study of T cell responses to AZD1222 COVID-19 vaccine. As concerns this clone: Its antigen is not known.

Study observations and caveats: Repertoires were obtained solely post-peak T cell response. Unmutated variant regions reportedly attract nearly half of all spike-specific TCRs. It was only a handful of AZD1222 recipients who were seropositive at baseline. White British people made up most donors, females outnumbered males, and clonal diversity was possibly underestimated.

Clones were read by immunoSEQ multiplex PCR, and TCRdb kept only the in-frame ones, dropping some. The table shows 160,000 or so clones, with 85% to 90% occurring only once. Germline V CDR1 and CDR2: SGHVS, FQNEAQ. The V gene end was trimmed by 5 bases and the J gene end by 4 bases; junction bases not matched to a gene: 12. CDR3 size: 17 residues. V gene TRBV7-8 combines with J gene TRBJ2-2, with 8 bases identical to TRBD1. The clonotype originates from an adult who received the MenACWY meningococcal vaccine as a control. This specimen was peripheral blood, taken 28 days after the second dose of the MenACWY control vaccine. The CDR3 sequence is CASSLIGQGSGTGELFF. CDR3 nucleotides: TGTGCCAGCAGCCTTATAGGACAGGGATCGGGCACCGGGGAGCTGTTTTTT.